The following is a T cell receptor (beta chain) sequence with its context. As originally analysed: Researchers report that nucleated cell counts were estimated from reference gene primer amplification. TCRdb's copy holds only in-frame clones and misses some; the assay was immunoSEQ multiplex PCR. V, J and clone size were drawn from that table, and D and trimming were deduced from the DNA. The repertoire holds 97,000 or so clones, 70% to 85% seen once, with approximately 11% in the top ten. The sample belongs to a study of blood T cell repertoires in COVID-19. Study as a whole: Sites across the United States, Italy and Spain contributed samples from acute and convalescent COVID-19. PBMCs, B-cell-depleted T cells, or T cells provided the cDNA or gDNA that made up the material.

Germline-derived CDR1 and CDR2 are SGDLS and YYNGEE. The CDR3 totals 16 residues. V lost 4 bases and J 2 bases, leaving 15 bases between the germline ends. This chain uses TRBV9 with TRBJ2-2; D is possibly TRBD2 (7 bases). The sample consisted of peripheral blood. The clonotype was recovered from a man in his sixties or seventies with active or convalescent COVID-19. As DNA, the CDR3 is TGTGCCAGCAGCCGAGCGGCGGGGGCAAACACCGGGGAGCTGTTTTTT. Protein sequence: CASSRAAGANTGELFF.